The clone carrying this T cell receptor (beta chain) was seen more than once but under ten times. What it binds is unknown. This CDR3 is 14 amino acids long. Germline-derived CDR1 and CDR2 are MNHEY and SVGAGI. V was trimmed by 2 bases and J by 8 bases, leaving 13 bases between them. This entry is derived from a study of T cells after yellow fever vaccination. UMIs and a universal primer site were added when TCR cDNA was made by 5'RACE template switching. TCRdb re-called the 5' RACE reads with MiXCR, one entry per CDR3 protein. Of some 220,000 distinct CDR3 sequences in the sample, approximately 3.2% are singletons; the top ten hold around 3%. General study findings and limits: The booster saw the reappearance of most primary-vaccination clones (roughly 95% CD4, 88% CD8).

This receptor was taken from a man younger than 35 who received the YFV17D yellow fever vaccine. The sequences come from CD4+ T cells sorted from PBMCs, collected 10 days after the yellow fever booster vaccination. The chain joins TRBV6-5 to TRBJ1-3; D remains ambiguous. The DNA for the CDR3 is TGTGCCAGCAGTTACGAGACTCCGGGCCACACCATATATTTT. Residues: CASSYETPGHTIYF.